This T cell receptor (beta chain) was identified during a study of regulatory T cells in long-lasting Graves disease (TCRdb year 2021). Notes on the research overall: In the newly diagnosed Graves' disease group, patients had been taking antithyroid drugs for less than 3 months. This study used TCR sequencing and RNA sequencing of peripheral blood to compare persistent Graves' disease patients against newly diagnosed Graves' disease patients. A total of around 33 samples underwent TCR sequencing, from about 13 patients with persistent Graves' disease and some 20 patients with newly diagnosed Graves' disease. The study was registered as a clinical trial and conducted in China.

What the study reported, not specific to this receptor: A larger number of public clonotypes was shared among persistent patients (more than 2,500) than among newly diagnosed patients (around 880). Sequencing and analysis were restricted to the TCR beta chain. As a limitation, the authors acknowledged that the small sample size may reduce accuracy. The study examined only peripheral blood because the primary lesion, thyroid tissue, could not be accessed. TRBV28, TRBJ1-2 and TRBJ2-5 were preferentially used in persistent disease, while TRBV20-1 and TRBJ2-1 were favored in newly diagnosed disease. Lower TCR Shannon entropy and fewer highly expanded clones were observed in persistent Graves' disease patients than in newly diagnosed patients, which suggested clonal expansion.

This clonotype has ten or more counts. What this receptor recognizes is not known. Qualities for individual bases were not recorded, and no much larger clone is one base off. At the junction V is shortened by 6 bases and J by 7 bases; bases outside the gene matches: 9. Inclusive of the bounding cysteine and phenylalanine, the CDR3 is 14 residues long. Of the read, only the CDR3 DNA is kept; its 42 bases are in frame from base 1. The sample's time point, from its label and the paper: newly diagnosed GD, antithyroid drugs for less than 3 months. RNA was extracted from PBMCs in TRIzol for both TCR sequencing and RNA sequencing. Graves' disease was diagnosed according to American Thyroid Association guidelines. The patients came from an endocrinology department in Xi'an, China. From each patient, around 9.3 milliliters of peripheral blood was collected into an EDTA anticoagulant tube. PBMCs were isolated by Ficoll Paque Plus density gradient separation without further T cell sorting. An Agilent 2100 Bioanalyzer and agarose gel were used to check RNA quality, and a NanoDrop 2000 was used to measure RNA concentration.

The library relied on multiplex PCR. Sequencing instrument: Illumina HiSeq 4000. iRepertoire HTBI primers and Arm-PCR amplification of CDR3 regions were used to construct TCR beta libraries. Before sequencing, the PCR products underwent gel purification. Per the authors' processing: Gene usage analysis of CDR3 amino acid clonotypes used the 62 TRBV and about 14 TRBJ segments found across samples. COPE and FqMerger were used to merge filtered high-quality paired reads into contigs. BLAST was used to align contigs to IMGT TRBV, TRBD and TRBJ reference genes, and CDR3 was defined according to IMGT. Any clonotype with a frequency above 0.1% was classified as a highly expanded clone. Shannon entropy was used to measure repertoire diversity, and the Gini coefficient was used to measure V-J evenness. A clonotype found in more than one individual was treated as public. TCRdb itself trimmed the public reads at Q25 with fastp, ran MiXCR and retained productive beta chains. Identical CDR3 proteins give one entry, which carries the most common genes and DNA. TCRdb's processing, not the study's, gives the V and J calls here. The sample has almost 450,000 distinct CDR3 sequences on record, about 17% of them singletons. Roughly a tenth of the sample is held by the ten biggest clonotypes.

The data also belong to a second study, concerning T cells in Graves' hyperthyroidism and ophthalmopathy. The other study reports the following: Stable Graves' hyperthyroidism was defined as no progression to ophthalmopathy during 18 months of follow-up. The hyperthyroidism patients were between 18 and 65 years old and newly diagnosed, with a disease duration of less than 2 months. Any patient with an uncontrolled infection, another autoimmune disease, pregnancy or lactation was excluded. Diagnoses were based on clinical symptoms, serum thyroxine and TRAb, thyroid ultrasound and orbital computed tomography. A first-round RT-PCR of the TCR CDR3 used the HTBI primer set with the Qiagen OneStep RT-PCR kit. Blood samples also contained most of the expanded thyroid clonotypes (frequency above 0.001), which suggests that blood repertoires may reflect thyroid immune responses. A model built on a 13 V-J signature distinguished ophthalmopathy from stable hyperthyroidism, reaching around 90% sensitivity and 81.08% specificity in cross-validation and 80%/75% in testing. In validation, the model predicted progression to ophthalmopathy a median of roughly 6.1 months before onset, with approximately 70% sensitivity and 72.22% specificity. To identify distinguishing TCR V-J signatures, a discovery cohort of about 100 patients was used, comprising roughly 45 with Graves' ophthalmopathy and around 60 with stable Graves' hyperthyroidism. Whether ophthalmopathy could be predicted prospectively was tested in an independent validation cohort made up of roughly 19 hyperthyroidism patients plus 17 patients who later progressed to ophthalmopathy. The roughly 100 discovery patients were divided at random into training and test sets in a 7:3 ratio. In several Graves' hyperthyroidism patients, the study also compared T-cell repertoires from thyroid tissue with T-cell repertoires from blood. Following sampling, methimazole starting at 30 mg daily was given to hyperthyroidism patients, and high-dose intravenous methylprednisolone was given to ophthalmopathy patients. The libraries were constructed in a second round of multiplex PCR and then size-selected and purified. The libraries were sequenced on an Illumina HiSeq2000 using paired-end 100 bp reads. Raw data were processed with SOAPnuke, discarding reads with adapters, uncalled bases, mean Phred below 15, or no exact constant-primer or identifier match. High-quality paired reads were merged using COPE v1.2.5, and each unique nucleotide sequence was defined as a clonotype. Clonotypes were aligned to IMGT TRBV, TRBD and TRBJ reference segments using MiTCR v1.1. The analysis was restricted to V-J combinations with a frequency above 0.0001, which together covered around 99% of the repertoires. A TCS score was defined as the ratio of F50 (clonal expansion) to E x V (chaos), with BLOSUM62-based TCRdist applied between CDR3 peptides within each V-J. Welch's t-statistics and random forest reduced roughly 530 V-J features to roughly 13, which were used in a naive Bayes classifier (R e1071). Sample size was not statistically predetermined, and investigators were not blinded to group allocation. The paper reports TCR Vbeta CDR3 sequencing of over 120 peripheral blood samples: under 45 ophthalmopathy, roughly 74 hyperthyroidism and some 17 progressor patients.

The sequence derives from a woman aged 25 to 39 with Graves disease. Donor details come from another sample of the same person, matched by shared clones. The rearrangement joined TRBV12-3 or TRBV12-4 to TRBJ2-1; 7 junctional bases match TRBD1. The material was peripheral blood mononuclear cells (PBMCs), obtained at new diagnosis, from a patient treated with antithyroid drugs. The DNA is TGTGCCAGCAGGGCAGACAGGGCTCGGAATGAGCAGTTCTTC. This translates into CASRADRARNEQFF.